The 24 T cell receptor beta chains below come from one sample, sequenced in a study of OX40 agonist ivuxolimab in advanced cancers. Profiled with immunoSEQ multiplex PCR; TCRdb holds only in-frame clones, not every one. The repertoire holds approximately 89,000 clones, with 70% to 90% as singletons. The source material was CD4+ or CD8+ T cells sorted from blood, sampled in a trial of the OX40 agonist ivuxolimab. The receptors here all came from an adult with an advanced solid tumor such as melanoma, head and neck, liver or kidney cancer.

The CDR3 nucleotides read TGTGCCAGCAGCCCCGGAAGCTCCTACAATGAGCAGTTCTTC. Translation gives CASSPGSSYNEQFF. The chain carries TRBV7-9 and TRBJ2-1; no firm D call. Germline V gene data show CDR1 as SEHNR and CDR2 as FQNEAQ (reference sequence). CDR3 length equals 14 residues. Trimming took 5 bases from V and 0 from J, leaving 8 bases between them.

The gene calls are TRBV9 and TRBJ2-5, with a tentative D call TRBD1 (6 bases). The CDR3 spans 15 residues. The germline V gene encodes CDR1 SGDLS and CDR2 YYNGEE. V was trimmed by 0 bases and J by 5 bases, leaving 14 bases between them. The chain's CDR3 is CASSVEGDPVETQYF. CDR3 coding DNA: TGTGCCAGCAGCGTAGAGGGGGACCCTGTTGAGACCCAGTACTTC.

The rearrangement joins TRBV6-5 to TRBJ2-7, with TRBD2 matching 9 bases. V was pared by 0 bases and J by 3 bases, with 3 bases of the junction left unmatched. The CDR3 sequence is 15 residues long. Germline assignment: CDR1 MNHEY and CDR2 SVGAGI. DNA of the CDR3: TGTGCCAGCAGTTACTCTAGCGGGAGAAACTACGAGCAGTACTTC. Translated: CASSYSSGRNYEQYF.

The chain uses TRBV29-1 and TRBJ1-1; D is unresolved. Germline V gene data show CDR1 as SQVTM and CDR2 as ANQGSEA. Trimming removed 6 bases from V and 3 bases from J, with 11 bases in between. The CDR3 extends over 12 amino acids. Here the CDR3 DNA reads TGCAGCGTAACCGTGGGCGACACTGAAGCTTTCTTT. It encodes CSVTVGDTEAFF.

V is TRBV6-5 and J is TRBJ2-7; no definite D call. The germline V and J ends were trimmed by 5 bases and 2 bases, with 10 bases remaining between them. From germline, CDR1 is MNHEY and CDR2 SVGAGI. The CDR3 is 13 amino acids. As DNA, the CDR3 is TGTGCCAGCAGTAGGGAACCCCCCTACGAGCAGTACTTC. Its translation is CASSREPPYEQYF.

The chain links TRBV19 to TRBJ2-2, with D possibly TRBD2 on 5 matching bases. V gave up 10 bases and J gave up 5 bases, with 20 bases separating them. The CDR3 extends over 15 amino acids. Germline loops: CDR1 LNHDA, CDR2 SQIVND (reference sequence). The CDR3 DNA reads as TGTGCCACTGAAGGGTTACCGGGAAAAACCGGGGAGCTGTTTTTT. Protein product: CATEGLPGKTGELFF.

The V gene is TRBV11-2, the J gene TRBJ2-5, with D unresolved. Germline V CDR1 and CDR2: SGHAT, FQNNGV. The CDR3 has 11 amino acids. Trimming shortened V by 3 bases and J by 6 bases, and 5 bases separated the two germline ends. CDR3 nucleotides: TGTGCCAGCAGCTTGTTTAAGACCCAGTACTTC. This translates into CASSLFKTQYF.

This clone was seen only once. The rearrangement joins TRBV5-8 to TRBJ2-1; TRBD2 matches at 10 bases. Germline CDR1 reads SGHTS; CDR2 reads YDEGEE. The CDR3 spans 15 residues. V shed 0 bases and J 4 bases; nucleotides not matched to a gene: 1. This chain's CDR3 is CASSLASGGYNEQFF. The CDR3 nucleotides are TGTGCCAGCAGCTTGGCTAGCGGGGGTTACAATGAGCAGTTCTTC. Based on the CDR3 plus reference TRBV5-8 and TRBJ2-1, the full variable domain is EAGVTQSPTHLIKTRGQQATLRCSPISGHTSVYWYQQALGLGLQFLLWYDEGEERNRGNFPPRFSGRQFPNYSSELNVNALELEDSALYLCASSLASGGYNEQFFGPGTRLTVL.

This chain joins TRBV29-1 and TRBJ2-3, with 7 bases that match TRBD1. There are 12 residues in the CDR3. CDR1 and CDR2 from the germline V gene are SQVTM and ANQGSEA. V shed 7 bases and J 3 bases; nucleotides not matched to a gene: 4. In nucleotides, the CDR3 is TGCAGCGCCGCACAGGGGACAGATACGCAGTATTTT. This gives the protein CSAAQGTDTQYF.

Notes on this clone: The same CDR3 arises from other DNA sequences in this sample as well. The chain links TRBV28 to TRBJ1-5; D ambiguous. Between the trimmed V and J ends, which lost 3 bases and 0 bases, there was a span of 6 bases. The CDR3 spans 14 residues. In germline, CDR1 is MDHEN, CDR2 SYDVKM. In nucleotides, the CDR3 is TGTGCCAGCAGTTTTACCGATAGCAATCAGCCCCAGCATTTT. Translating gives CASSFTDSNQPQHF.

This clone is medium-sized by share. V and J are TRBV2 and TRBJ1-1, with D possibly TRBD1 on 6 matching bases. Trimming shortened V by 6 bases and J by 7 bases, and 21 bases separated the two germline ends. Germline-derived CDR1 and CDR2 are SNHLY and FYNNEI. This CDR3 has 15 residues. The CDR3 DNA sequence: TGTGCCAGCAGGGAAAGTTCGGGGGCTAAGGTTGAAGCTTTCTTT. This codes for CASRESSGAKVEAFF.

This rearrangement joins TRBV15 to TRBJ2-7; weak D call: TRBD2 (5 bases). V was pared by 2 bases and J by 3 bases, with 14 bases between. CDR1 LNHNV and CDR2 YYDKDF come from the germline V gene (reference sequence). The CDR3 runs 15 residues. The CDR3 DNA sequence: TGTGCCACCAGCAGACCCAGCGGAGGCGTCTACGAGCAGTACTTC. This sequence encodes CATSRPSGGVYEQYF.

The J gene is TRBJ1-2, the V gene TRBV5-1; TRBD1 agrees at 8 bases. With 0 bases clipped from V and 4 bases from J, the junction kept 5 bases outside the gene matches. Per germline, CDR1 SGHRS and CDR2 YFSETQ. CDR3 length equals 15 residues. The CDR3 sequence: CASSLAGQGAYGYTF. The CDR3 DNA reads TGCGCCAGCAGCTTGGCTGGGCAGGGGGCCTATGGCTACACCTTC.

The gene calls are TRBV4-2 and TRBJ2-1; 8 positions agree with TRBD1. The CDR3 covers 15 residues. V trimming: 2 bases; J trimming: 1 base; junction bases outside the gene matches: 1. Germline CDR1 is LGHNA and CDR2 is YNFKEQ. DNA of the CDR3: TGTGCCAGCAGCCAAACAGGGGGGTCCTACAATGAGCAGTTCTTC. Residues: CASSQTGGSYNEQFF.

The CDR3 DNA reads as TGTGCCAGCAGCCGCACAACAGGACCTAATGAAAAACTGTTTTTT. Translating gives CASSRTTGPNEKLFF. V usage is TRBV4-2 and J usage is TRBJ1-4; possible D gene TRBD1, 5 bases. Germline CDR1 and CDR2: LGHNA and YNFKEQ. This CDR3 is built from 15 residues. The germline V and J ends were trimmed by 4 bases and 3 bases, with 12 bases remaining between them.

The V call is TRBV9, the J call TRBJ2-5, with unresolved D. The CDR3 extends over 13 amino acids. The germline gives CDR1 SGDLS, CDR2 YYNGEE. V was pared by 1 base and J by 5 bases, with 9 bases between. Here the CDR3 DNA reads TGTGCCAGCAGCGTAATGGAGCAGGAGACCCAGTACTTC. Protein sequence: CASSVMEQETQYF.

The chain carries TRBV4-3 and TRBJ2-3, with D uncertain. This CDR3 is built from 14 residues. V shed 5 bases and J shed 1 base, with 10 bases lying between them. The germline gives CDR1 LGHNA, CDR2 YSLEER. The CDR3 region has the DNA TGCGCCAGCAGCACCAGAGTAGGCACAGATACGCAGTATTTT. Translated: CASSTRVGTDTQYF.

The chain joins TRBV28 to TRBJ2-3; D possibly corresponds to TRBD2 (5 bases). The CDR3 consists of 15 residues. Germline values: CDR1 MDHEN, CDR2 SYDVKM. Trimming pared 4 bases from V and 2 bases from J, leaving 13 bases between. The CDR3 sequence: CASSSPGLFTDTQYF. The CDR3 DNA reads TGTGCCAGCAGTTCGCCGGGATTGTTCACAGATACGCAGTATTTT.

This clone is a singleton in its sample. The chain links TRBV7-2 to TRBJ2-2; TRBD1 matches at 7 bases. Germline V gives CDR1 SGHTA, CDR2 FQGNSA. The J segment lost 4 bases and the V segment lost 2 bases, leaving 4 bases of the junction unmatched. The CDR3 spans 15 residues. The CDR3 coding sequence is TGTGCCAGCAGCTTAAAGTCAGGGGGCACCGGGGAGCTGTTTTTT. Protein product: CASSLKSGGTGELFF.

This clone was seen a single time. CDR3 nucleotides: TGTGCCAGCAGCGAGAGGGGGAGCGGGGTGAGCTCCTACAATGAGCAGTTCTTC. This translates into CASSERGSGVSSYNEQFF. The chain uses TRBV9 and TRBJ2-1, with D perhaps TRBD2 (7 bases). This CDR3 contains 18 residues. With 3 bases removed from V and 0 bases from J, the gap between germline ends came to 19 bases. Germline assignment: CDR1 SGDLS and CDR2 YYNGEE. The complete variable domain, with remaining parts taken from reference TRBV9 and TRBJ2-1, reads DSGVTQTPKHLITATGQRVTLRCSPRSGDLSVYWYQQSLDQGLQFLIQYYNGEERAKGNILERFSAQQFPDLHSELNLSSLELGDSALYFCASSERGSGVSSYNEQFFGPGTRLTVL.

V usage is TRBV5-8 and J usage is TRBJ1-5; possibly TRBD1 for D (5 bases). CDR1 and CDR2 from the germline V gene are SGHTS and YDEGEE. The CDR3 extends over 17 amino acids. V lost 0 bases, J lost 1 base, and 14 bases lay in between. The CDR3 coding sequence is TGTGCCAGCAGCTTGGTTACCAGGGTAAGGAGCAATCAGCCCCAGCATTTT. Translated: CASSLVTRVRSNQPQHF.

J is TRBJ2-7 and V is TRBV28, with D perhaps TRBD1 or TRBD2 (5 bases each). The CDR3 runs 14 residues. Germline assignment: CDR1 MDHEN and CDR2 SYDVKM. Deletions cut 2 bases from V and 0 bases from J, with 8 bases between. The CDR3 spells CASSLLGASYEQYF. In nucleotides, the CDR3 is TGTGCCAGCAGTTTACTCGGGGCCTCCTACGAGCAGTACTTC.

The rearrangement joins TRBV12-5 to TRBJ2-1; D not certain. This CDR3 is 12 amino acids long. Trimming took off 5 bases at V and 4 bases at J, with 6 bases between the two ends. Germline CDR1 is LGHNT and CDR2 is FRNRAP. The CDR3 sequence is CASGLGYNEQFF. The CDR3 nucleotides are TGTGCTAGTGGTCTTGGGTACAATGAGCAGTTCTTC.

A few counts support this clone. The V gene is TRBV19, the J gene TRBJ1-2; D unclear. Germline lookup yields CDR1 LNHDA and CDR2 SQIVND (reference sequence). The V and J ends lost 3 bases and 1 base respectively, with 12 bases between them. This CDR3 has 15 amino acids. CDR3 sequence (DNA): TGTGCCAGTAGTATTATGTCAGGACTTAACTATGGCTACACCTTC. This codes for CASSIMSGLNYGYTF. The full variable domain, its missing parts supplied by reference TRBV19 and TRBJ1-2, is DGGITQSPKYLFRKEGQNVTLSCEQNLNHDAMYWYRQDPGQGLRLIYYSQIVNDFQKGDIAEGYSVSREKKESFPLTVTSAQKNPTAFYLCASSIMSGLNYGYTFGSGTRLTVV.